This TCR beta chain is drawn from a study of blood T cell repertoires in COVID-19. Study at large: The study drew acute and convalescent COVID-19 samples from the United States, Italy and Spain. Sources were T cells, B-cell-depleted T cells, or PBMCs; the material itself was cDNA or gDNA.

Original handling: Amplification from reference gene primers served as the basis for estimated nucleated cell counts. Here immunoSEQ multiplex PCR was the method, and the copy in TCRdb shows in-frame clones only, minus some. V, J and clone size are those of that table, while D and trimming were read from the DNA. The sample contains under 250,000 clones, approximately 81% of which appear only once. This clone was found once. The CDR3 runs 12 residues. Germline CDR1 MNHNS, CDR2 SASEGT. Trimming cost V 2 bases and J 7 bases, with 6 bases left between them. Specimen: peripheral blood. The chain uses TRBV6-1 and TRBJ2-1; unclear D gene. The clonotype comes from a man aged 50 to 59 who had recovered from COVID-19. CDR3 DNA: TGTGCCAGCAGTGAATCCCGGAATGAGCAGTTCTTC. Protein sequence: CASSESRNEQFF.